These 15 T cell receptor beta chains were sequenced from one sample in a study of T cell repertoires in cytomegalovirus infection. MiXCR was run by TCRdb on the reads, yielding one entry per CDR3 protein. The data hold hundreds of thousands of distinct CDR3 sequences, with 24% observed a single time. Sample: CD8+ T cells from PBMCs. The receptors come from a human donor in good health (CMV status not recorded). Some clones in this sample may be carry-over from other donors' samples.

The V and J genes are TRBV9 and TRBJ1-4; D is perhaps TRBD1 (6 bases). Between the trimmed V and J ends, which lost 4 bases and 3 bases, there was a span of 19 bases. The CDR3 consists of 17 residues. Germline V lookup: CDR1 SGDLS, CDR2 YYNGEE. CDR3 sequence reads: CASSPRDQGSSNEKLFF. In DNA, the CDR3 is TGTGCCAGCAGCCCAAGGGACCAGGGGAGTTCTAATGAAAAACTGTTTTTT.

The rearrangement joins TRBV3-1 to TRBJ2-1; D is undetermined. This CDR3 contains 16 residues. V was clipped by 0 bases and J by 1 base, with 10 bases between them. CDR1 and CDR2 (germline): LGHDT, YNNKEL (reference sequence). CDR3 loop: CASSQDPPVSYNEQFF. The DNA for the CDR3 is TGTGCCAGCAGCCAAGACCCACCTGTGTCCTACAATGAGCAGTTCTTC.

This clonotype was picked up many times. This chain connects TRBV7-3 to TRBJ2-3; 10 bases line up with TRBD2. V shed 5 bases, J shed 6 bases, and the junction held 5 bases outside the gene matches. Germline values: CDR1 SGHTA, CDR2 FQGTGA. The CDR3 length is 14 residues. Here the CDR3 reads CASSPSGGVDTQYF. CDR3 nucleotide sequence: TGTGCCAGCAGCCCGAGCGGGGGGGTGGATACGCAGTATTTT.

The chain combines TRBV6-5 with TRBJ2-3; 9 bases fit TRBD2. The germline CDR1 and CDR2 sequences are MNHEY and SVGAGI. CDR3 length: 16 residues. Trimming removed 5 bases from V and 0 bases from J; junction bases left unmatched: 6. The DNA of the CDR3 is TGTGCCAGCAGTACGGGACTAGCCTCTAGCACAGATACGCAGTATTTT. Its protein is CASSTGLASSTDTQYF.

The chain joins TRBV6-2 or TRBV6-3 to TRBJ2-1, with 13 bases matching TRBD2. Germline CDR1 MNHEY, CDR2 SVGEGT. There are 15 residues in the CDR3. Unmatched junction bases numbered 6, after V lost 6 bases and J lost 7 bases. This chain's CDR3 is CASRRLAGGGNEQFF. CDR3 bases: TGTGCCAGCAGACGACTAGCGGGGGGAGGTAATGAGCAGTTCTTC.

The chain is built from TRBV12-3 or TRBV12-4 and TRBJ2-7; no reliable D call. Trimming pared 3 bases from V and 4 bases from J, leaving 7 bases between. This CDR3 comprises 12 residues. Written as DNA, the CDR3 is TGTGCCAGCAGTTTTGTCCCTTACGAGCAGTACTTC. This encodes CASSFVPYEQYF.

This clonotype was seen ten or more times. CDR3 amino acids: CATTGPGETQYF. Here the CDR3 DNA reads TGTGCCACCACGGGGCCGGGGGAGACCCAGTACTTC. The rearrangement uses TRBV6-1 and TRBJ2-5, with D perhaps given as TRBD1 or TRBD2 (5 bases each). This CDR3 is built from 12 residues. Trimming took off 10 bases at V and 5 bases at J, with 14 bases between the two ends. Germline CDR1 and CDR2: MNHNS and SASEGT.

This clonotype appeared many times. The CDR3 region is CASSPWTGENEQFF. Here the CDR3 DNA reads TGTGCCAGCAGCCCTTGGACAGGGGAAAATGAGCAGTTCTTC. The chain combines TRBV7-8 with TRBJ2-1, with 9 bases that match TRBD1. In germline, CDR1 is SGHVS, CDR2 FQNEAQ. V dropped 5 bases and J dropped 7; count of bases not matched to a gene: 6. The CDR3 runs to 14 residues.

This clonotype was observed a few times. The genes are TRBV7-9 and TRBJ1-1; D is uncertain. This CDR3 is built from 12 residues. Trimming shortened V by 5 bases and J by 8 bases, and 12 bases separated the two germline ends. The germline gives CDR1 SEHNR, CDR2 FQNEAQ (reference sequence). The CDR3 loop is CASSPNGHEAFF. CDR3 in DNA: TGTGCCAGCAGCCCTAATGGGCACGAAGCTTTCTTT.

Turning to this clonotype: Possible read error: a much larger clone is one base away. The chain uses TRBV7-3 and TRBJ2-2; tentatively, D is TRBD1 or TRBD2 (6 bases each). CDR3 length equals 14 residues. With 5 bases removed from V and 5 bases from J, the gap between germline ends came to 12 bases. The germline CDR1 and CDR2 sequences are SGHTA and FQGTGA. CDR3 sequence: CASSTGDMTGELFF. The CDR3 region has the DNA TGTGCCAGCAGCACGGGGGACATGACCGGGGAGCTGTTTTTT.

V is TRBV13 and J is TRBJ1-3; TRBD1 aligns across 7 bases. Trimming removed 5 bases from V and 0 bases from J; junction bases left unmatched: 7. The CDR3 runs 16 residues. CDR1 and CDR2 from the germline V gene are PRHDT and FYEKMQ (reference sequence). The CDR3 region is CASSPGWDSSGNTIYF. The CDR3, as DNA: TGTGCCAGCAGCCCGGGCTGGGACAGCTCTGGAAACACCATATATTTT.

The chain is built from TRBV24-1 and TRBJ1-5; D uncertain. Trimming took 4 bases from V and 6 from J, leaving 9 bases between them. There are 13 residues in the CDR3. Germline values: CDR1 KGHDR, CDR2 SFDVKD. The CDR3 nucleotides are TGTGCCACCAGTGAAGATGGTAGTCAGCCCCAGCATTTT. It codes for CATSEDGSQPQHF.

CDR3 sequence reads: CSARPRGRNTEAFF. The CDR3 DNA is TGCAGTGCTCGGCCAAGGGGGAGAAACACTGAAGCTTTCTTT. This chain links TRBV20-1 with TRBJ1-1, with a tentative D call TRBD1 (6 bases). Trimming stripped 5 bases from V and 2 bases from J, with 15 bases between. Germline CDR1 is DFQATT and CDR2 is SNEGSKA (reference sequence). This CDR3 spans 14 amino acids.

This clonotype was detected a few times. The chain has TRBV6-5 and TRBJ1-4; D possibly corresponds to TRBD1 (5 bases). Germline lookup yields CDR1 MNHEY and CDR2 SVGAGI. This CDR3 has 16 amino acids. V lost 2 bases to trimming and J lost 4 bases, with 14 bases between them. The CDR3 is CASSYPLRVVNEKLFF. In DNA, the CDR3 is TGTGCCAGCAGTTACCCCCTCAGGGTAGTTAATGAAAAACTGTTTTTT.

This clonotype was counted a few times. The gene calls are TRBV29-1 and TRBJ2-1; a weak D match, TRBD1 (6 bases). CDR3 length: 12 residues. Trimming stripped 0 bases from V and 8 bases from J, with 8 bases between. CDR1 and CDR2 (germline): SQVTM, ANQGSEA. The CDR3 reads CSVEDRGDEQFF. The DNA of the CDR3 is TGCAGCGTTGAAGACAGGGGCGATGAGCAGTTCTTC.